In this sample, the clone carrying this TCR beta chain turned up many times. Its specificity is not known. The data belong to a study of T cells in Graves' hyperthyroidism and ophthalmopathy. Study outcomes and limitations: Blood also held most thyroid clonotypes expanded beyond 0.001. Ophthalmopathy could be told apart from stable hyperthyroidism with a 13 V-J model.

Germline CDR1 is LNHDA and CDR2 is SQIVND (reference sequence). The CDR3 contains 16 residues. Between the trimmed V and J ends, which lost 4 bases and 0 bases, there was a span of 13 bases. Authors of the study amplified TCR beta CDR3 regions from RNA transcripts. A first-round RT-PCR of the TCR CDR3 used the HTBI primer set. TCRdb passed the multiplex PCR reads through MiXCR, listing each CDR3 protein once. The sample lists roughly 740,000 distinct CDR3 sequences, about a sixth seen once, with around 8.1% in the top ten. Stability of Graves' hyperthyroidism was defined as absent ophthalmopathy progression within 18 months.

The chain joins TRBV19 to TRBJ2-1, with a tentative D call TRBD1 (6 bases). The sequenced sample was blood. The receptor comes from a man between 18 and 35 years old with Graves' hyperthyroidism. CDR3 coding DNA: TGTGCCAGTAGTAAGGACAGAAGGAGCTCCTACAATGAGCAGTTCTTC. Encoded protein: CASSKDRRSSYNEQFF. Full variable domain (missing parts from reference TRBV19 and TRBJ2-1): DGGITQSPKYLFRKEGQNVTLSCEQNLNHDAMYWYRQDPGQGLRLIYYSQIVNDFQKGDIAEGYSVSREKKESFPLTVTSAQKNPTAFYLCASSKDRRSSYNEQFFGPGTRLTVL.